A selection of T cell receptor beta chains follows, all from one sample in a study of CD8 T cell repertoires and HIV-1 epitope variants. No antigens are known for them. TCRdb's table, derived via immunoSEQ multiplex PCR, lists solely in-frame clones and lacks some. Here the sample spans fewer than 6,500 clones, 65% to 75% being singletons. The material sequenced was cultured CD8+ T cells derived from PBMCs. All receptors come from a male donor with HIV. Both conserved end residues are part of each CDR3. Fields, in order: J gene, V gene, CDR3 length, D gene, clone size, CDR3 protein, CDR3 DNA. A D gene is named only where the DNA matches it firmly. The size of a clone is reported for some rows only, either as once, few or many, or as a class for expanded clones.

J gene: TRBJ2-7
V gene: TRBV18
CDR3 length: 16
D gene: -
clone size: -
CDR3 protein: CASSPRETSSSYEQYF
CDR3 DNA: TGTGCCAGCTCACCACGGGAAACCTCCAGCTCCTACGAGCAGTACTTC

J gene: TRBJ2-7
V gene: TRBV28
CDR3 length: 13
D gene: -
clone size: -
CDR3 protein: CASSLNGGYEQYF
CDR3 DNA: TGTGCCAGCAGTTTAAATGGCGGATACGAGCAGTACTTC

J gene: TRBJ1-1
V gene: TRBV19
CDR3 length: 12
D gene: -
clone size: -
CDR3 protein: CASSIGVGEAFF
CDR3 DNA: TGTGCCAGTAGTATTGGAGTGGGCGAAGCTTTCTTT

J gene: TRBJ2-1
V gene: TRBV18
CDR3 length: 14
D gene: TRBD1
clone size: -
CDR3 protein: CASSQDRAGNEQFF
CDR3 DNA: TGTGCCAGCTCGCAGGACAGGGCGGGCAATGAGCAGTTCTTC

J gene: TRBJ2-2
V gene: TRBV6-1
CDR3 length: 15
D gene: -
clone size: -
CDR3 protein: CASSSGTLNTGELFF
CDR3 DNA: TGTGCCAGCAGCTCCGGGACTCTTAACACCGGGGAGCTGTTTTTT

J gene: TRBJ2-7
V gene: TRBV28
CDR3 length: 14
D gene: TRBD2
clone size: -
CDR3 protein: CASSREGQRYEQYF
CDR3 DNA: TGTGCCAGCAGTCGGGAGGGGCAGCGCTACGAGCAGTACTTC

J gene: TRBJ2-5
V gene: TRBV9
CDR3 length: 15
D gene: -
clone size: -
CDR3 protein: CASSSAGIDQETQYF
CDR3 DNA: TGTGCCAGCAGCTCCGCCGGGATAGATCAAGAGACCCAGTACTTC

J gene: TRBJ1-6
V gene: TRBV18
CDR3 length: 16
D gene: -
clone size: -
CDR3 protein: CASSPVTAGANSPLHF
CDR3 DNA: TGTGCCAGCTCACCCGTGACGGCAGGAGCCAATTCACCCCTCCACTTT

J gene: TRBJ2-1
V gene: TRBV28
CDR3 length: 15
D gene: -
clone size: few
CDR3 protein: CASSLWAGSTNEQFF
CDR3 DNA: TGTGCCAGCAGTTTATGGGCAGGGTCTACCAATGAGCAGTTCTTC

J gene: TRBJ1-2
V gene: TRBV7-9
CDR3 length: 16
D gene: TRBD1
clone size: -
CDR3 protein: CASSLGRQGVGYGYTF
CDR3 DNA: TGTGCCAGCAGCTTAGGCCGACAGGGAGTAGGGTATGGCTACACCTTC

J gene: TRBJ1-4
V gene: TRBV7-6
CDR3 length: 13
D gene: -
clone size: -
CDR3 protein: CASSFIGGEKLFF
CDR3 DNA: TGTGCCAGCAGCTTTATAGGGGGAGAAAAACTGTTTTTT

J gene: TRBJ2-5
V gene: TRBV5-4
CDR3 length: 10
D gene: -
clone size: -
CDR3 protein: CATPAETQYF
CDR3 DNA: TGTGCCACCCCAGCGGAGACCCAGTACTTC

J gene: TRBJ2-1
V gene: TRBV27
CDR3 length: 13
D gene: TRBD2
clone size: -
CDR3 protein: CASSRPSGGGEFF
CDR3 DNA: TGTGCCAGCAGTAGGCCTAGCGGGGGGGGTGAGTTCTTC

J gene: TRBJ2-1
V gene: TRBV19
CDR3 length: 17
D gene: TRBD2
clone size: -
CDR3 protein: CASSSPGLAGGDNEQFF
CDR3 DNA: TGTGCCAGTAGCTCTCCGGGACTAGCGGGAGGTGACAATGAGCAGTTCTTC

J gene: TRBJ2-1
V gene: TRBV28
CDR3 length: 16
D gene: TRBD2
clone size: -
CDR3 protein: CASSLRVAGGYDEQFF
CDR3 DNA: TGTGCCAGCAGTTTACGAGTAGCGGGAGGTTACGATGAGCAGTTCTTC

J gene: TRBJ1-2
V gene: TRBV5-3
CDR3 length: 15
D gene: TRBD1
clone size: -
CDR3 protein: CASSLGQGIPYGYTF
CDR3 DNA: TGTGCCAGCAGCCTGGGACAGGGAATTCCTTATGGCTACACCTTC

J gene: TRBJ2-1
V gene: TRBV14
CDR3 length: 13
D gene: TRBD2
clone size: -
CDR3 protein: CASRLAGEGEQFF
CDR3 DNA: TGTGCCAGCAGGCTAGCGGGAGAAGGTGAGCAGTTCTTC

J gene: TRBJ2-1
V gene: TRBV6-5
CDR3 length: 15
D gene: TRBD1
clone size: -
CDR3 protein: CASSYADRGRNEQFF
CDR3 DNA: TGTGCCAGCAGTTACGCGGACAGGGGGCGAAATGAGCAGTTCTTC

J gene: TRBJ2-7
V gene: TRBV10-3
CDR3 length: 11
D gene: TRBD2
clone size: few
CDR3 protein: CATSSGYEQYF
CDR3 DNA: TGTGCCACCTCTAGCGGCTACGAGCAGTACTTC

J gene: TRBJ2-7
V gene: TRBV10-2
CDR3 length: 14
D gene: -
clone size: -
CDR3 protein: CASAPGSLWDEQYF
CDR3 DNA: TGCGCCAGCGCCCCAGGCAGCCTTTGGGACGAGCAGTACTTC

J gene: TRBJ1-4
V gene: TRBV6-5
CDR3 length: 15
D gene: TRBD1
clone size: -
CDR3 protein: CASRVTAGTGEKLFF
CDR3 DNA: TGTGCCAGCAGAGTTACAGCGGGGACAGGTGAAAAACTGTTTTTT

J gene: TRBJ2-1
V gene: TRBV7-8
CDR3 length: 16
D gene: TRBD1
clone size: large
CDR3 protein: CASSLAGQGSYNEQFF
CDR3 DNA: TGTGCCAGCAGCTTAGCGGGACAGGGCTCCTACAATGAGCAGTTCTTC

J gene: TRBJ1-2
V gene: TRBV6-6
CDR3 length: 14
D gene: -
clone size: once
CDR3 protein: CASSSQGGGVGYTF
CDR3 DNA: TGTGCCAGCAGTTCCCAGGGAGGTGGCGTTGGCTACACCTTC

J gene: TRBJ1-5
V gene: TRBV30
CDR3 length: 13
D gene: -
clone size: few
CDR3 protein: CAWSADSNQPQHF
CDR3 DNA: TGTGCCTGGAGTGCCGACAGCAATCAGCCCCAGCATTTT

J gene: TRBJ2-1
V gene: TRBV15
CDR3 length: 13
D gene: -
clone size: -
CDR3 protein: CATSSGPGNEQFF
CDR3 DNA: TGTGCCACCAGCTCGGGCCCAGGCAATGAGCAGTTCTTC

J gene: TRBJ1-2
V gene: TRBV5-6
CDR3 length: 14
D gene: TRBD1
clone size: -
CDR3 protein: CASSHVDREDGYTF
CDR3 DNA: TGTGCCAGCAGCCATGTGGACAGGGAGGATGGCTACACCTTC

J gene: TRBJ2-7
V gene: TRBV29-1
CDR3 length: 12
D gene: -
clone size: -
CDR3 protein: CSVAADPYEQYF
CDR3 DNA: TGCAGCGTTGCGGCAGACCCCTACGAGCAGTACTTC

J gene: TRBJ2-1
V gene: TRBV7-9
CDR3 length: 14
D gene: TRBD2
clone size: -
CDR3 protein: CASSLTGLANEQFF
CDR3 DNA: TGTGCCAGCAGCTTAACGGGACTAGCGAATGAGCAGTTCTTC

J gene: TRBJ2-3
V gene: TRBV10-1
CDR3 length: 16
D gene: TRBD2
clone size: -
CDR3 protein: CASSSILAGDVNTQYF
CDR3 DNA: TGCGCCAGCAGTTCCATACTAGCGGGAGATGTAAATACGCAGTATTTT